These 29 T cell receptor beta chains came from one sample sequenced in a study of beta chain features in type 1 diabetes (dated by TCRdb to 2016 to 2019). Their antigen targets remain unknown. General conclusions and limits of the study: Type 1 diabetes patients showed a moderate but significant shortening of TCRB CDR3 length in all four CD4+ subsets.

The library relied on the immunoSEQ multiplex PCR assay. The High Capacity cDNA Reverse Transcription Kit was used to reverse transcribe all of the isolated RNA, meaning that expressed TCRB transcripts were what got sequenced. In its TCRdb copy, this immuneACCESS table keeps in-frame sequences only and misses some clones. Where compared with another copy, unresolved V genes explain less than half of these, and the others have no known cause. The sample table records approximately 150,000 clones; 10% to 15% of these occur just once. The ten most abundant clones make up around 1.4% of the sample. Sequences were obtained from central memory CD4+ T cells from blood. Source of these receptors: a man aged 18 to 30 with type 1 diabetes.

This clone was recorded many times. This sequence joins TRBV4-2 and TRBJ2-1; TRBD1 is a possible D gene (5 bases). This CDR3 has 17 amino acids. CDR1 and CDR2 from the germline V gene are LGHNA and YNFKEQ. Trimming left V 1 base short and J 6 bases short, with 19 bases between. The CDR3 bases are TGTGCCAGCAGCCAAGCCATCGGACAAGGATTCGGCAATGAGCAGTTCTTC. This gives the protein CASSQAIGQGFGNEQFF.

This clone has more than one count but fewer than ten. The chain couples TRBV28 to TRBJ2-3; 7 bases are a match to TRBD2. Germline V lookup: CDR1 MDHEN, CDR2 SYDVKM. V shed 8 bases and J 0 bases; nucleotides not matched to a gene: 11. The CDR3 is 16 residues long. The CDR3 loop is CASRTGTTKSTDTQYF. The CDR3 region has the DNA TGTGCCAGCCGTACCGGGACTACGAAGAGCACAGATACGCAGTATTTT.

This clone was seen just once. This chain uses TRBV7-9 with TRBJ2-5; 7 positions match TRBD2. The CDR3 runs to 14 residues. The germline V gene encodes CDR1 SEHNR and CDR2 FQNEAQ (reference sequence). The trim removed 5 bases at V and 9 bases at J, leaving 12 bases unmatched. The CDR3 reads CASSPGEGKRPQYF. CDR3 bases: TGTGCCAGCAGCCCCGGGGAGGGTAAGAGACCCCAGTACTTC.

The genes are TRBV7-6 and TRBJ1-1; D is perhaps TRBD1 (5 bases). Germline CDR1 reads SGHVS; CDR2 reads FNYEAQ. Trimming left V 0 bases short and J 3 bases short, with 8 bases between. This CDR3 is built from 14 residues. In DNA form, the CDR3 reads TGTGCCAGCAGCTTAGCGCTCAGGGACACTGAAGCTTTCTTT. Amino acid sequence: CASSLALRDTEAFF. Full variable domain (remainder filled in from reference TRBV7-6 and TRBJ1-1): GAGVSQSPRYKVTKRGQDVALRCDPISGHVSLYWYRQALGQGPEFLTYFNYEAQQDKSGLPNDRFSAERPEGSISTLTIQRTEQRDSAMYRCASSLALRDTEAFFGQGTRLTVV.

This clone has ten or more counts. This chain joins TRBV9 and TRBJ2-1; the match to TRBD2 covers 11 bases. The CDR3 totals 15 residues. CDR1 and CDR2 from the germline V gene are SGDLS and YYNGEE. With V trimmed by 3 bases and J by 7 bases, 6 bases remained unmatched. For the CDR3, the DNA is TGTGCCAGCAGCGAGGGACTAGCGGTGTGGAATGAGCAGTTCTTC. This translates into CASSEGLAVWNEQFF.

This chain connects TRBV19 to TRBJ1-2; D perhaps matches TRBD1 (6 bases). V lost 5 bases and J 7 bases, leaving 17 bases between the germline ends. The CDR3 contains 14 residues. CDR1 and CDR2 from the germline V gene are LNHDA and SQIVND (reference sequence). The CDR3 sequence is CASSGGAGASGYTF. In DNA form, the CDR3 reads TGTGCCAGTAGTGGTGGTGCAGGGGCGAGTGGCTACACCTTC.

CDR3 coding DNA: TGCGCCAGCAGCCCCAGGACTAGCGGGAGAGGAGTCGGGGAGCTGTTTTTT. Protein: CASSPRTSGRGVGELFF. J is TRBJ2-2 and V is TRBV4-3; 13 nucleotides align to TRBD2. The CDR3 has 17 amino acids. From germline, CDR1 is LGHNA and CDR2 YSLEER. V shed 4 bases and J 7 bases; nucleotides not matched to a gene: 9.

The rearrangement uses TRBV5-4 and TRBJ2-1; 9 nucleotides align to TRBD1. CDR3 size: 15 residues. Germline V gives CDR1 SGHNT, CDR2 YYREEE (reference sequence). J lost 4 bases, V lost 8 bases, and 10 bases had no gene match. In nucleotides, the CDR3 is TGTGCCAGTGAGACTACAGGGGGCGGGTACAATGAGCAGTTCTTC. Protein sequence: CASETTGGGYNEQFF.

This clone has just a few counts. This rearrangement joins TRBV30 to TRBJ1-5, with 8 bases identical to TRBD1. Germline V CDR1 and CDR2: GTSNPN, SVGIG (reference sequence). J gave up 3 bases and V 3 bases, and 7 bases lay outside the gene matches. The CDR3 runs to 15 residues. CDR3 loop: CAWRDTGGFNQPQHF. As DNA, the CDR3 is TGTGCCTGGAGGGATACAGGGGGTTTCAATCAGCCCCAGCATTTT.

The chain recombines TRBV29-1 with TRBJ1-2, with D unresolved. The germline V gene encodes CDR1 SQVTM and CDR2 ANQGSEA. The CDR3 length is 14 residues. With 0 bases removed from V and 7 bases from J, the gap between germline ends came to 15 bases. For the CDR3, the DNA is TGCAGCGTTGAAGATCGACCGGTAGGTGGTGGCTACACCTTC. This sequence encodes CSVEDRPVGGGYTF.

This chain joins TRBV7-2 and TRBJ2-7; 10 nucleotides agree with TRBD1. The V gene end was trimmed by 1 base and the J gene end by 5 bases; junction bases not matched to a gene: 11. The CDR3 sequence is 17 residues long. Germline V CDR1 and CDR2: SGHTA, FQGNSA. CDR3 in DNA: TGTGCCAGCAGCTTAGTAGTAGTGGGGGACAGGGGACACGAGCAGTACTTC. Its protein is CASSLVVVGDRGHEQYF.

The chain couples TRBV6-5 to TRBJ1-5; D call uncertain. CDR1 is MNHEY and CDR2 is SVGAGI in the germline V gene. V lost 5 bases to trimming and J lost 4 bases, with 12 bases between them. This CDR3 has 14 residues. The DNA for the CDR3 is TGTGCCAGCAGTCAAGTTTTCGGAAATCAGCCCCAGCATTTT. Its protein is CASSQVFGNQPQHF.

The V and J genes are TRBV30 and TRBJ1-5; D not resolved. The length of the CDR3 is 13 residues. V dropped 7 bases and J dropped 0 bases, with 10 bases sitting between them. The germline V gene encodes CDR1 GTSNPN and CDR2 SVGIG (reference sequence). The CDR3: CASGPDSNQPQHF. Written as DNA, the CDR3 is TGTGCCTCCGGGCCCGATAGCAATCAGCCCCAGCATTTT. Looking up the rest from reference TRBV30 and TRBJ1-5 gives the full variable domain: SQTIHQWPATLVQPVGSPLSLECTVEGTSNPNLYWYRQAAGRGLQLLFYSVGIGQISSEVPQNLSASRPQDRQFILSSKKLLLSDSGFYLCASGPDSNQPQHFGDGTRLSIL.

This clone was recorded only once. The CDR3 DNA reads as TGTGCCAGCAGCCCGACCTTTGACAGGGGGGAAAACATTCAGTACTTC. Its translation is CASSPTFDRGENIQYF. The rearrangement links TRBV5-6 to TRBJ2-4; TRBD1 agrees at 9 bases. The ends lost 4 bases at V and 5 bases at J; junction bases unmatched: 10. CDR1 is SGHDT and CDR2 is YYEEEE in the germline V gene. This CDR3 spans 16 amino acids.

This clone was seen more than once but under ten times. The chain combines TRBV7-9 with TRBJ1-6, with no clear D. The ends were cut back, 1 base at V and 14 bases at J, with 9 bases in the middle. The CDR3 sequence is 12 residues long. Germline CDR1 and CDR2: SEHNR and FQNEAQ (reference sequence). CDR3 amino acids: CASSLVGRALHF. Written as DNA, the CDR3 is TGTGCCAGCAGCTTAGTTGGTCGGGCCCTCCACTTT.

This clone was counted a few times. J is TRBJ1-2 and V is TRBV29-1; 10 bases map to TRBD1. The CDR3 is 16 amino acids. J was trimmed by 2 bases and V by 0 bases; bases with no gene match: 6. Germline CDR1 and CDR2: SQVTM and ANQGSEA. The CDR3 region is CSVEDPLGQGNYGYTF. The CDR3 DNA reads TGCAGCGTTGAAGATCCTCTGGGACAGGGGAACTATGGCTACACCTTC.

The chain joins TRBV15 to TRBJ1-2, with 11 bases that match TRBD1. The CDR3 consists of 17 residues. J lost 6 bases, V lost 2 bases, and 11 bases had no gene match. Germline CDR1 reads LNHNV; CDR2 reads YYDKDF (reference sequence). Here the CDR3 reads CATSRRWTGGAWDGYTF. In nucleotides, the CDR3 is TGTGCCACCAGCAGACGCTGGACAGGGGGCGCGTGGGATGGCTACACCTTC.

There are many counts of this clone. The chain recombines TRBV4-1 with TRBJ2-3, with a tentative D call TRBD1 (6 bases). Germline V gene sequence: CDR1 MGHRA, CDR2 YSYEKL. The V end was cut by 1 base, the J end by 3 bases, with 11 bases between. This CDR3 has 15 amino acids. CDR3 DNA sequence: TGCGCCAGCAGCCAAGGAGGACAGAAAACAGATACGCAGTATTTT. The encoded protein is CASSQGGQKTDTQYF.

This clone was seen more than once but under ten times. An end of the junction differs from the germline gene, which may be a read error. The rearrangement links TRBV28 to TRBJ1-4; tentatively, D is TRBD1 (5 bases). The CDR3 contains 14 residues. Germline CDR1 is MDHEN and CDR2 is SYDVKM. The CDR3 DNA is TGTGCCAGCAGCACGACAGCCGTTAATGAAGAACTGTTTTTT. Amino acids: CASSTTAVNEELFF. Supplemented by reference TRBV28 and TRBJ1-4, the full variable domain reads DVKVTQSSRYLVKRTGEKVFLECVQDMDHENMFWYRQDPGLGLRLIYFSYDVKMKEKGDIPEGYSVSREKKERFSLILESASTNQTSMYLCASSTTAVNEELFFGSGTQLSVL.

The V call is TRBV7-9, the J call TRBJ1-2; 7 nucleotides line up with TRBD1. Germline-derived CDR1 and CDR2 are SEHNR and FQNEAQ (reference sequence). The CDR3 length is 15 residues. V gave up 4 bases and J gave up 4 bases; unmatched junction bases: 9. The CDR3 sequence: CASSSGRDSFYGYTF. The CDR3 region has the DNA TGTGCCAGCAGCTCAGGCCGGGACAGCTTCTATGGCTACACCTTC.

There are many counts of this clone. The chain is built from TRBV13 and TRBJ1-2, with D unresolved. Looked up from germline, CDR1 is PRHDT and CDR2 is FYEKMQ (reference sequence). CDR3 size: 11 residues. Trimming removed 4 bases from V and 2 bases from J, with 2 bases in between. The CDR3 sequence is CASSSNYGYTF. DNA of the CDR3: TGTGCCAGCAGCTCAAACTATGGCTACACCTTC. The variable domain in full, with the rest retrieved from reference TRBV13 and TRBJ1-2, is AAGVIQSPRHLIKEKRETATLKCYPIPRHDTVYWYQQGPGQDPQFLISFYEKMQSDKGSIPDRFSAQQFSDYHSELNMSSLELGDSALYFCASSSNYGYTFGSGTRLTVV.

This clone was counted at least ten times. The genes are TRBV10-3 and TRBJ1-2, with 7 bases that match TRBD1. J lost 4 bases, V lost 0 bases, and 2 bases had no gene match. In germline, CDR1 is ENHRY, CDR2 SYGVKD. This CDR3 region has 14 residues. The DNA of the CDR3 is TGTGCCATCAGTGAGTCGGACAGGTCCTATGGCTACACCTTC. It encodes CAISESDRSYGYTF.

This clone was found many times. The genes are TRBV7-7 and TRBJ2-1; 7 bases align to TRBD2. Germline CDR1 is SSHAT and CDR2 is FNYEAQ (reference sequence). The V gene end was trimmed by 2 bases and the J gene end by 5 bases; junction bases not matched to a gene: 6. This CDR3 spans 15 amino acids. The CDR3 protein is CASSLLSGENNEQFF. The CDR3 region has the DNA TGTGCCAGCAGCTTACTAAGCGGGGAAAACAATGAGCAGTTCTTC.

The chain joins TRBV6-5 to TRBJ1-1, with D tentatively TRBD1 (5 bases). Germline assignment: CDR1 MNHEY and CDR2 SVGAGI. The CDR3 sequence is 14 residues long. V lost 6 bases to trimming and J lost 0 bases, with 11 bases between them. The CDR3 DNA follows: TGTGCCAGCAGAAAAGGGGTACTGAACACTGAAGCTTTCTTT. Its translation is CASRKGVLNTEAFF.

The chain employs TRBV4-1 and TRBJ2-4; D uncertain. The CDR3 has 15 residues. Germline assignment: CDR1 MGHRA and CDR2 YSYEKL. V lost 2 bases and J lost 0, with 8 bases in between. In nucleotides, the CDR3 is TGCGCCAGCAGCCAATCTGACACAGCCAAAAACATTCAGTACTTC. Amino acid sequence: CASSQSDTAKNIQYF.

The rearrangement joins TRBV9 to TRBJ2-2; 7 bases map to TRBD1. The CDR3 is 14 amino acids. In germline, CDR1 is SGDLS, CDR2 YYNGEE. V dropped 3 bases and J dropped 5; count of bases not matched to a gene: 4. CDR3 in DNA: TGTGCCAGCAGCGACGCCAGGGGGACCGGGGAGCTGTTTTTT. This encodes CASSDARGTGELFF.

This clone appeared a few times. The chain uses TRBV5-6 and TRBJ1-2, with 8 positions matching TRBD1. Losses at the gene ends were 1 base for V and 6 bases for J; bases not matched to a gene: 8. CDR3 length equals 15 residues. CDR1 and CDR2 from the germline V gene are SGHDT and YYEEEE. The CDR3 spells CASSLLDRDDHGYTF. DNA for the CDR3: TGTGCCAGCAGCTTGCTGGACAGGGATGATCATGGCTACACCTTC.

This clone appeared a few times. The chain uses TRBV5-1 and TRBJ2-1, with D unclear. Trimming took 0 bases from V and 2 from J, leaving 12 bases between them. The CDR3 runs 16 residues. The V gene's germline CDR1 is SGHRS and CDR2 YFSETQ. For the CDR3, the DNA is TGCGCCAGCAGCTTGGCCGGGCAGATTCCCTACAATGAGCAGTTCTTC. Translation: CASSLAGQIPYNEQFF. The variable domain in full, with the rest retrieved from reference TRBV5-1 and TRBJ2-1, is KAGVTQTPRYLIKTRGQQVTLSCSPISGHRSVSWYQQTPGQGLQFLFEYFSETQRNKGNFPGRFSGRQFSNSRSEMNVSTLELGDSALYLCASSLAGQIPYNEQFFGPGTRLTVL.

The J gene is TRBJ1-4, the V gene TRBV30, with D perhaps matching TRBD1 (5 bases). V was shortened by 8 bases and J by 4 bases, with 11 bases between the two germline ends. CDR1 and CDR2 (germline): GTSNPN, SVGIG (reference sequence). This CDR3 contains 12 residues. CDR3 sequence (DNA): TGTGCCGGGGCCCCAAATAATGAAAAACTGTTTTTT. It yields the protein CAGAPNNEKLFF.